This T cell receptor (beta chain) was identified in a study of lymphopenia after photon versus proton radiotherapy. Generated by immunoSEQ multiplex PCR, the TCRdb table keeps only in-frame clones and is missing some. The sample has around 63,000 clones; around 85% are singletons. Broader study findings: Photon-treated patients lost naive T cells and TCR diversity; proton-treated stayed stable. After the lymphocyte nadir, photon-treated repertoires showed oligoclonal expansion, especially of CD8+ Temra cells. Only patients who died were analyzed for survival; proton advantage is unproven. Post-nadir TCR diversity decline inversely tracked overall survival among those who died.

With regard to this clone: Its target is unknown.

The length of the CDR3 is 14 residues. Trimming pared 3 bases from V and 5 bases from J, leaving 10 bases between. CDR1 LGHNA and CDR2 YSLEER come from the germline V gene. V is TRBV4-3 and J is TRBJ1-4; a weak D match, TRBD1 (5 bases). The starting material was peripheral blood, obtained from a patient treated with photon-based radiotherapy. The clonotype originates from a man in his forties with gastric cancer. The chain's CDR3 is CASSHDRGNEKLFF. CDR3 nucleotide sequence: TGCGCCAGCAGCCACGACAGAGGGAATGAAAAACTGTTTTTT.